This is a list of T cell receptor beta chains from one sample in a study of beta chain features in type 1 diabetes. The data were produced by immunoSEQ multiplex PCR, yet TCRdb's version contains in-frame clones alone and is incomplete. The sample consists of about 330,000 clones, around 10% of them appearing once. The sequenced material came from naive CD4+ T cells from blood. The receptors originated from a woman in her thirties in good health. CDR3s include the opening cysteine and the closing phenylalanine or tryptophan. The D gene is left open where the match is weak. Size tells how often a clone was seen (once, few, many) or the class of an expanded clone, and some rows leave it out.

many,TRBV14,.,TRBJ2-5,TGTGCCAGCAGCCGAGGGGGAGAGACCCAGTACTTC,CASSRGGETQYF
.,TRBV30,TRBD2,TRBJ2-5,TGTGCCTGGAGTGTCTCTAGCGGGTGGGGAGAGACCCAGTACTTC,CAWSVSSGWGETQYF
.,TRBV29-1,TRBD2,TRBJ2-1,TGCAGCGTTGAGCCCCGGACTAGCGGGATAAATGAGCAGTTCTTC,CSVEPRTSGINEQFF
few,TRBV19,TRBD2,TRBJ2-1,TGTGCCAGTAGTATAACAAGCGGGAGACGCAATGAGCAGTTCTTC,CASSITSGRRNEQFF
.,TRBV29-1,TRBD2,TRBJ2-7,TGCAGCGTTGAATTGCGGAGACTAGCGGGTACCTACGAGCAGTACTTC,CSVELRRLAGTYEQYF
.,TRBV4-1,TRBD1,TRBJ2-7,TGCGCCAGCAGCCACCCACAGGGGACCTACGAGCAGTACTTC,CASSHPQGTYEQYF
few,TRBV15,TRBD2,TRBJ2-3,TGTGCCACCAGCAGAGAGACTAGCGGGGGAACAGATACGCAGTATTTT,CATSRETSGGTDTQYF
once,TRBV9,.,TRBJ1-2,TGTGCCAGCAGCGTAGACATACAGTTTTATGGCTACACCTTC,CASSVDIQFYGYTF
.,TRBV6-6,.,TRBJ2-1,TGTGCCAGCAGTACGAGCGGAACTTCCTACAATGAGCAGTTCTTC,CASSTSGTSYNEQFF
few,TRBV2,TRBD1,TRBJ1-5,TGTGCCAGCAGCCCAGGGACAGGGAGTCAGCCCCAGCATTTT,CASSPGTGSQPQHF
.,TRBV18,TRBD2,TRBJ2-5,TGTGCCAGCTCACCGAGGGAGGGACAAGAGACCCAGTACTTC,CASSPREGQETQYF
.,TRBV14,TRBD2,TRBJ2-1,TGTGCCAGCAGCCAAGACGGGCGGGAGGGCCCTCCCGAGCAGTTCTTC,CASSQDGREGPPEQFF
.,TRBV23-1,.,TRBJ2-3,TGCGCCAGCAGTCCCCCAAGGGGTAGCCCAGATACGCAGTATTTT,CASSPPRGSPDTQYF
.,TRBV5-1,.,TRBJ2-5,TGCGCCAGCAGCTTGGCAGGGTTGGAGACCCAGTACTTC,CASSLAGLETQYF
few,TRBV27,TRBD2,TRBJ2-1,TGTGCCAGCAGTTTATGGACTAGCGGGAAGGGGAGGCAGTTCTTC,CASSLWTSGKGRQFF
.,TRBV25-1,TRBD1,TRBJ2-2,TGTGCCAGCAGTGCTAACAGGGGGCGCACCGGGGAGCTGTTTTTT,CASSANRGRTGELFF
few,TRBV4-3,.,TRBJ2-5,TGCGCCAGCAGCCAAGGGAGGGGGCAGGGAGAGACCCAGTACTTC,CASSQGRGQGETQYF
few,TRBV18,.,TRBJ2-1,TGTGCCAGCTCAGCGCTCGTTGAGCCCGGGGTGCAGTTCTTC,CASSALVEPGVQFF
.,TRBV7-9,.,TRBJ2-5,TGTGCCAGCAGCGGAGGGCTTGAGACCCAGTACTTC,CASSGGLETQYF
.,TRBV9,TRBD1,TRBJ1-1,TGTGCCAGCAGCGCGACAGGGGTACACACTGAAGCTTTCTTT,CASSATGVHTEAFF
.,TRBV25-1,.,TRBJ2-1,TGTGCCAGCAGCGACGACAGGATTTACAATGAGCAGTTCTTC,CASSDDRIYNEQFF
few,TRBV11-2,.,TRBJ2-6,TGTGCCAGCAGGGGAGCTGGGGCCAACGTCCTGACTTTC,CASRGAGANVLTF
.,TRBV10-3,TRBD2,TRBJ2-7,TGTGCCATCAGTGAGTCGATGACTAGCGGGTCCTACGAGCAGTACTTC,CAISESMTSGSYEQYF
few,TRBV6-5,.,TRBJ2-7,TGTGCCAGCAGTTACGGGAGCGAGCAGTACTTC,CASSYGSEQYF
few,TRBV2,TRBD1,TRBJ2-7,TGTGCCAGTGGGACAGGGCCCAACTACGAGCAGTACTTC,CASGTGPNYEQYF
.,TRBV2,.,TRBJ1-1,TGTGCCAGCAGTGGGGAGGGGGAGGCTGAAGCTTTCTTT,CASSGEGEAEAFF
few,TRBV29-1,TRBD1,TRBJ2-3,TGCAGCTTTTCACAGGGGGCGGTCGGAGATACGCAGTATTTT,CSFSQGAVGDTQYF
.,TRBV7-3,.,TRBJ2-3,TGTGCCAGCAGCTTACGGACTAGCACAGATACGCAGTATTTT,CASSLRTSTDTQYF
few,TRBV7-3,TRBD2,TRBJ2-1,TGTGCCAGCAGCTTAACTAGCGGGAGCCCCTACAATGAGCAGTTCTTC,CASSLTSGSPYNEQFF